These 27 T cell receptor beta chains were sequenced from one sample in a study of CD8 T cells in ankylosing spondylitis. Overall study findings and caveats: The study identified a TCR beta motif of roughly eight highly homologous variants that appeared characteristic of ankylosing spondylitis blood.

TCRdb re-called the 5' RACE reads through MiXCR, storing one row per CDR3 protein. The sample yields about 220,000 distinct CDR3 sequences, 18% seen once. These receptors are not linked to any known antigen. The source material was blood, either unsorted or a sorted T cell fraction (not recorded which). All receptors derive from a male donor with ankylosing spondylitis.

This clonotype showed up many times. This chain joins TRBV12-3 or TRBV12-4 and TRBJ2-1; no clear D. The germline V and J ends were trimmed by 1 base and 6 bases, with 4 bases remaining between them. The CDR3 runs to 12 residues. CDR3 sequence: CASSLGSNEQFF. The CDR3 DNA sequence: TGTGCCAGCAGTTTAGGGTCCAATGAGCAGTTCTTC.

The sample holds a few counts of this clonotype. The CDR3 loop is CSARDIWAGEFHEQYF. The CDR3 nucleotides read TGCAGTGCTAGAGATATCTGGGCGGGAGAGTTCCACGAGCAGTACTTC. The chain is built from TRBV20-1 and TRBJ2-7; TRBD2 matches 7 bases. This CDR3 is built from 16 residues. Germline V gene data show CDR1 as DFQATT and CDR2 as SNEGSKA (reference sequence). V was pared by 0 bases and J by 5 bases, with 13 bases of the junction left unmatched.

This clonotype occurred a few times. V usage is TRBV20-1 and J usage is TRBJ1-2; D is uncertain. CDR3 length: 14 residues. The V end lost 5 bases, the J end lost 1 base, and 14 bases lay between the germline ends. Germline V lookup: CDR1 DFQATT, CDR2 SNEGSKA (reference sequence). The CDR3, as DNA: TGCAGTGCTTGGGCCGGGGAGTTTAACTATGGCTACACCTTC. It codes for CSAWAGEFNYGYTF.

This chain uses TRBV12-5 with TRBJ2-7; TRBD2 matches at 7 bases. The CDR3 extends over 14 amino acids. Germline V gene lookup returns CDR1 LGHNT and CDR2 FRNRAP. The trim removed 1 base at V and 5 bases at J, leaving 5 bases unmatched. The DNA for the CDR3 is TGTGCTAGTGGTTTGGGACTAGCAAGCCACGAGCAGTACTTC. Amino acids: CASGLGLASHEQYF.

A few counts support this clonotype. The chain carries TRBV2 and TRBJ2-7; tentatively, D is TRBD2 (5 bases). The CDR3 covers 15 residues. The germline CDR1 and CDR2 sequences are SNHLY and FYNNEI. Trimming took off 4 bases at V and 2 bases at J, with 15 bases between the two ends. The chain's CDR3 is CASSGSWLATYEQYF. CDR3 nucleotide sequence: TGTGCCAGCAGTGGCTCTTGGCTAGCCACCTACGAGCAGTACTTC. The entire variable domain, with the rest obtained from reference TRBV2 and TRBJ2-7, is as follows: EPEVTQTPSHQVTQMGQEVILRCVPISNHLYFYWYRQILGQKVEFLVSFYNNEISEKSEIFDDQFSVERPDGSNFTLKIRSTKLEDSAMYFCASSGSWLATYEQYFGPGTRLTVT.

This clonotype was seen only a few times. This chain links TRBV3-1 with TRBJ2-1; weak D call: TRBD1 (7 bases). CDR1 LGHDT and CDR2 YNNKEL come from the germline V gene (reference sequence). V was cut by 1 base and J by 7 bases, with 14 bases left in between. This CDR3 contains 15 residues. CDR3 in DNA: TGTGCCAGCAGCCAAGTGGAGGGGGCGAGGAATGAGCAGTTCTTC. This codes for CASSQVEGARNEQFF.

This clonotype was recorded a few times. V is TRBV11-2 and J is TRBJ2-5; D possibly corresponds to TRBD2 (5 bases). CDR1 and CDR2 (germline): SGHAT, FQNNGV. The V gene lost 4 bases and the J gene lost 2 bases, with 20 bases spanning the gap. The CDR3 totals 17 residues. The CDR3: CASSSSLYTVDQETQYF. The CDR3 coding sequence is TGTGCCAGCAGCTCTAGCCTTTATACAGTCGATCAAGAGACCCAGTACTTC.

This clonotype appeared many times. The rearrangement joins TRBV5-1 to TRBJ1-2; 7 bases agree with TRBD1. The CDR3 length is 14 residues. Looked up from germline, CDR1 is SGHRS and CDR2 is YFSETQ. The V segment lost 2 bases and the J segment 4 bases; nucleotides outside the gene matches: 5. Here the CDR3 DNA reads TGCGCCAGCAGCTTCCGGGACAGCGGCTATGGCTACACCTTC. This codes for CASSFRDSGYGYTF.

The chain uses TRBV20-1 and TRBJ2-3, with 11 bases identical to TRBD2. Germline CDR1 reads DFQATT; CDR2 reads SNEGSKA (reference sequence). The CDR3 contains 19 residues. The ends lost 1 base at V and 1 base at J; junction bases unmatched: 13. In DNA, the CDR3 is TGCAGTGCTAGAGCCTCCGTAGCGGGAGGGCCTTTTGGCACAGATACGCAGTATTTT. This translates into CSARASVAGGPFGTDTQYF.

The chain links TRBV4-3 to TRBJ1-2, with 8 nucleotides matching TRBD1. V shed 1 base, J shed 3 bases, and the junction held 4 bases outside the gene matches. Germline loops: CDR1 LGHNA, CDR2 YSLEER. The CDR3 loop spans 15 amino acids. The CDR3 region has the DNA TGCGCCAGCAGCCAAGGGCGGACAGGGTACTATGGCTACACCTTC. This sequence encodes CASSQGRTGYYGYTF.

CDR3: CATSNQGEETQYF. The DNA of the CDR3 is TGTGCCACCAGCAACCAGGGGGAAGAGACCCAGTACTTC. The rearrangement joins TRBV15 to TRBJ2-5; 7 bases agree with TRBD1. CDR1 LNHNV and CDR2 YYDKDF come from the germline V gene (reference sequence). The J segment lost 3 bases and the V segment lost 4 bases, leaving 2 bases of the junction unmatched. The CDR3 runs to 13 residues. The full variable domain, its missing parts supplied by reference TRBV15 and TRBJ2-5, is DAMVIQNPRYQVTQFGKPVTLSCSQTLNHNVMYWYQQKSSQAPKLLFHYYDKDFNNEADTPDNFQSRRPNTSFCFLDIRSPGLGDTAMYLCATSNQGEETQYFGPGTRLLVL.

This clonotype was seen just once. The V gene is TRBV7-9, the J gene TRBJ2-7; D may be TRBD2 (6 bases). This CDR3 spans 14 amino acids. Trimming removed 5 bases at V and 2 bases at J, with 13 bases between. Germline V gene lookup returns CDR1 SEHNR and CDR2 FQNEAQ (reference sequence). DNA for the CDR3: TGTGCCAGCAGCCCATGGGGGGAAACCTACGAGCAGTACTTC. Its protein product is CASSPWGETYEQYF. The complete variable domain, with remaining parts taken from reference TRBV7-9 and TRBJ2-7, reads DTGVSQNPRHKITKRGQNVTFRCDPISEHNRLYWYRQTLGQGPEFLTYFQNEAQLEKSRLLSDRFSAERPKGSFSTLEIQRTEQGDSAMYLCASSPWGETYEQYFGPGTRLTVT.

The V gene is TRBV5-1, the J gene TRBJ2-1, with TRBD2 as a possible D gene (5 bases). The CDR3 has 13 residues. Germline CDR1 is SGHRS and CDR2 is YFSETQ. The ends were cut back, 6 bases at V and 2 bases at J, with 9 bases in the middle. This chain's CDR3 is CASTWEPYNEQFF. CDR3 coding DNA: TGCGCCAGCACTTGGGAGCCCTACAATGAGCAGTTCTTC.

This clonotype was seen a few times. The chain has TRBV4-1 and TRBJ1-1; 9 nucleotides agree with TRBD1. V lost 3 bases and J lost 1; bases outside the gene matches: 3. This CDR3 is built from 15 residues. The germline CDR1 and CDR2 sequences are MGHRA and YSYEKL. CDR3 region: CASSHRTGENTEAFF. Here the CDR3 DNA reads TGCGCCAGCAGCCACCGGACAGGGGAGAACACTGAAGCTTTCTTT.

This clonotype has more than one count but fewer than ten. The chain has TRBV7-3 and TRBJ1-1; D not certain. Germline V lookup: CDR1 SGHTA, CDR2 FQGTGA. Trimming stripped 2 bases from V and 3 bases from J, with 13 bases between. The CDR3 extends over 15 amino acids. This chain's CDR3 is CASSLEGAAYTEAFF. The CDR3 region has the DNA TGTGCCAGCAGCTTAGAGGGCGCAGCTTACACTGAAGCTTTCTTT.

The chain links TRBV4-1 to TRBJ2-5; 7 bases line up with TRBD1. Germline-derived CDR1 and CDR2 are MGHRA and YSYEKL. V dropped 0 bases and J dropped 1; count of bases not matched to a gene: 2. The CDR3 loop spans 15 amino acids. The DNA for the CDR3 is TGCGCCAGCAGCCAAGAGCCAGGGGGCCAAGAGACCCAGTACTTC. Its protein product is CASSQEPGGQETQYF.

This clonotype has only a few counts. This chain uses TRBV27 with TRBJ1-1; D perhaps matches TRBD1 (5 bases). V shed 2 bases and J shed 11 bases, with 12 bases lying between them. Germline-derived CDR1 and CDR2 are MNHEY and SMNVEV (reference sequence). The CDR3 runs to 12 residues. CDR3 amino acids: CASSLMGGSAFF. The CDR3 DNA is TGTGCCAGCAGTTTAATGGGGGGTTCGGCTTTCTTT.

The V call is TRBV27, the J call TRBJ1-4, with 12 bases fitting TRBD1. V shed 5 bases and J 6 bases; nucleotides not matched to a gene: 13. Germline values: CDR1 MNHEY, CDR2 SMNVEV (reference sequence). The CDR3 totals 18 residues. The CDR3 sequence: CASSATGTGGTRDEKLFF. The CDR3 bases are TGTGCCAGCAGTGCTACCGGGACAGGGGGCACCAGAGATGAAAAACTGTTTTTT. Combining the CDR3 with reference TRBV27 and TRBJ1-4 gives the whole variable domain EAQVTQNPRYLITVTGKKLTVTCSQNMNHEYMSWYRQDPGLGLRQIYYSMNVEVTDKGDVPEGYKVSRKEKRNFPLILESPSPNQTSLYFCASSATGTGGTRDEKLFFGSGTQLSVL.

This clonotype was detected a few times. V gene TRBV12-3 or TRBV12-4 combines with J gene TRBJ1-5; D gene uncertain. This CDR3 is built from 12 residues. Deletions cut 5 bases from V and 5 bases from J, with 7 bases between. The CDR3 region is CASSNGYQPQHF. Written as DNA, the CDR3 is TGTGCCAGCAGTAATGGTTATCAGCCCCAGCATTTT.

A note on this clonotype: The junction does not match germline at one end; this may be a read error. This chain connects TRBV7-2 to TRBJ2-5, with TRBD2 matching over 12 bases. Germline lookup yields CDR1 SGHTA and CDR2 FQGNSA. The CDR3 contains 15 residues. In DNA form, the CDR3 reads TGTGCCAGCAGCCTAGCGGGAGGGAGGCAAGAGACCCAGTACTTC. This sequence encodes CASSLAGGRQETQYF.

The chain has TRBV7-9 and TRBJ2-1; possible D gene TRBD2, 6 bases. V was pared by 4 bases and J by 7 bases, with 17 bases between. Germline V gene data show CDR1 as SEHNR and CDR2 as FQNEAQ (reference sequence). CDR3 size: 15 residues. CDR3: CASSSFWTGGNEQFF. The CDR3 bases are TGTGCCAGCAGCTCGTTTTGGACTGGGGGGAATGAGCAGTTCTTC.

Remarks on this clonotype: Without the conserved terminal phenylalanine or tryptophan, this CDR3 likely stems from a read error. The chain combines TRBV13 with TRBJ2-1; a possible D gene is TRBD2 (6 bases). Germline loops: CDR1 PRHDT, CDR2 FYEKMQ (reference sequence). The CDR3 is 16 amino acids. V gave up 6 bases and J gave up 0 bases, with 15 bases separating them. CDR3 region: CASRLEGLSSYNEQFL. The CDR3 nucleotides read TGTGCCAGCAGATTGGAGGGCCTAAGCTCCTACAATGAGCAGTTCCTC.

The chain has TRBV6-5 and TRBJ2-2; TRBD2 is a possible D gene (6 bases). The ends were cut back, 2 bases at V and 3 bases at J, with 10 bases in the middle. Germline V lookup: CDR1 MNHEY, CDR2 SVGAGI. The CDR3 totals 15 residues. The CDR3 loop is CASSYPGTYTGELFF. In DNA, the CDR3 is TGTGCCAGCAGTTACCCAGGGACTTACACCGGGGAGCTGTTTTTT.

The gene calls are TRBV4-1 and TRBJ2-1, with D possibly matching TRBD2 (6 bases). Trimming cost V 5 bases and J 1 base, with 15 bases left between them. From germline, CDR1 is MGHRA and CDR2 YSYEKL. CDR3 size: 16 residues. CDR3 coding DNA: TGCGCCAGCAGCGGATTAGCGGAGCCATCCTACAATGAGCAGTTCTTC. It specifies CASSGLAEPSYNEQFF.

This clonotype occurred a few times. The J gene is TRBJ2-2, the V gene TRBV4-1; unclear D gene. Germline CDR1 MGHRA, CDR2 YSYEKL. The V end was cut by 0 bases, the J end by 1 base, with 6 bases between. The CDR3 totals 15 residues. CDR3 loop: CASSQDPENTGELFF. The CDR3 DNA follows: TGCGCCAGCAGCCAAGATCCTGAGAACACCGGGGAGCTGTTTTTT.

The genes are TRBV7-6 and TRBJ2-3; 8 bases map to TRBD2. The V and J ends lost 3 bases and 0 bases, in that order; junction bases with no gene match: 8. The germline CDR1 and CDR2 sequences are SGHVS and FNYEAQ. The CDR3 totals 17 residues. The CDR3 region has the DNA TGTGCCAGCAGCTTTGGGATAGCGGGACCTAGCACAGATACGCAGTATTTT. Translation: CASSFGIAGPSTDTQYF.

The CDR3 DNA follows: TGTGCCAGCAGCTTAGATCTGGGTACACCCTACAATGAGCAGTTCTTC. It yields the protein CASSLDLGTPYNEQFF. The chain joins TRBV11-2 to TRBJ2-1; D unclear. This CDR3 has 16 amino acids. In germline, CDR1 is SGHAT, CDR2 FQNNGV. Between the trimmed V and J ends, which lost 0 bases and 2 bases, there was a span of 11 bases.